This entry is about one TCR beta chain. This specimen includes other DNA sequences encoding the same CDR3. The data stem from a study of blood T cell repertoires in COVID-19. Study-level information: Acute and convalescent COVID-19 samples came from the United States, Italy and Spain. T cells, B-cell-depleted T cells, or PBMCs provided the cDNA or gDNA that served as material.

Original analysis: Quantification of nucleated cells was approximated via reference gene primer amplification. Repertoires were generated with immunoSEQ multiplex PCR, while TCRdb's copy carries only in-frame clones and drops some. V and J calls and clone size come straight from that table; D and trimming were deduced from the DNA. Of 250,000 to 350,000 clones in the sample, roughly 87% were seen once. Germline CDR1 is SGDLS and CDR2 is YYNGEE. This CDR3 contains 13 residues. V lost 0 bases and J lost 3, with 6 bases in between. The chain links TRBV9 to TRBJ1-1; D is unresolved. This receptor was taken from a man between 18 and 29 years old with active or convalescent COVID-19. Material: peripheral blood. DNA for the CDR3: TGTGCCAGCAGCGTAGGAGGCGACACTGAAGCTTTCTTT. Translated, it gives CASSVGGDTEAFF.